The T cell receptor (beta chain) under discussion was sequenced for a study of beta chain features in type 1 diabetes. Study as a whole: All of the samples together had over 90 million sorted cells examined.

With respect to this clone: As yet, its antigen is unknown.

The sequenced template was cDNA made from the entire isolated RNA. Clones were read by immunoSEQ multiplex PCR, and TCRdb kept only the in-frame ones, dropping some. The sample lists hundreds of thousands of clones; about 14% were seen once. General study findings and limits: It was possible that PCR favored shorter templates, equally so in patients and controls.

The receptor was isolated from a man aged 30-40 years in good health. Specimen: naive CD4+ T cells from blood.

DNA of the CDR3: TGTGCCAGCTCACCAGTCCACGGACAGGGCTCGGAGACCCAGTACTTC. Protein: CASSPVHGQGSETQYF. The chain joins TRBV18 to TRBJ2-5, with 8 bases aligning to TRBD1. Germline V gene sequence: CDR1 KGHSH, CDR2 LQKENI. The CDR3 has 16 amino acids. V was pared by 2 bases and J by 5 bases, with 10 bases of the junction left unmatched.